This TCR beta chain was identified in a study of metastatic and nonmetastatic thyroid tumors. Findings and caveats of the study: The reported finding was significantly higher TCR beta diversity in malignant thyroid tumors relative to benign nodules, in blood and tumor.

Thyroid surgery was performed in patients who had received no treatment beforehand. TCRdb reprocessed the PCR reads via MiXCR. The table lists tens of thousands of clones, 10% to 15% of them singletons. This clone appeared many times. The antigen is undetermined. With 3 bases removed from V and 0 bases from J, the gap between germline ends came to 11 bases. Germline CDR1 and CDR2: WSHSY and SAAADI. This CDR3 spans 15 amino acids. This sequence joins TRBV10-2 and TRBJ1-1; D uncertain. The receptor was isolated from a male donor with papillary thyroid cancer or a benign thyroid nodule (not recorded which). Some clones in this sample may be carry-over from other donors' samples. The sequenced sample consisted of blood. CDR3 DNA sequence: TGCGCCAGCAGTGAAATGTACCCAATGAACACTGAAGCTTTCTTT. As protein: CASSEMYPMNTEAFF.